Listed here are 29 T cell receptor beta chains from one sample, sequenced in a study of CD8 T cells in Susac syndrome. Reverse transcription of about 0.5 to 1 ug RNA was carried out with random hexamers. TCRdb independently ran MiXCR on the immunoSEQ multiplex PCR reads; one entry per CDR3 protein. The sample carries about 180,000 distinct CDR3 sequences, approximately 96% recorded once. The source material was CD4+ T cells from PBMCs. The receptors were sampled from a human donor with multiple sclerosis.

The V gene is TRBV3-1, the J gene TRBJ1-6; D perhaps matches TRBD1 (5 bases). Germline V gene sequence: CDR1 LGHDT, CDR2 YNNKEL (reference sequence). V shed 4 bases and J shed 7 bases, with 11 bases lying between them. The CDR3 spans 14 residues. The CDR3 region is CASSRQPANSPLHF. In DNA, the CDR3 is TGTGCCAGCAGCCGACAGCCGGCAAATTCACCCCTCCACTTT.

This sequence joins TRBV14 and TRBJ2-5; no clear D. This CDR3 has 14 residues. Per germline, CDR1 SGHDN and CDR2 FVKESK. V gave up 3 bases and J gave up 5 bases, with 13 bases separating them. The CDR3, as DNA: TGTGCCAGCAGCCAGCTGGACCTCCTGGAGACCCAGTACTTC. It codes for CASSQLDLLETQYF.

This CDR3 is CASSPDSIYNEQFF. DNA of the CDR3: TGTGCCAGCAGTCCCGACTCGATATACAATGAGCAGTTCTTC. This rearrangement joins TRBV12-3 or TRBV12-4 to TRBJ2-1, with D uncertain. The CDR3 consists of 14 residues. V was trimmed by 5 bases and J by 4 bases, leaving 12 bases between them.

The chain combines TRBV5-6 with TRBJ1-2; D is uncertain. Trimming removed 6 bases from V and 3 bases from J, with 18 bases in between. The germline V gene has CDR1 SGHDT and CDR2 YYEEEE. The CDR3 has 15 amino acids. The CDR3 nucleotides are TGTGCCAGCATCCACCCAGCGCAGGTGGACTATGGCTACACCTTC. Translated: CASIHPAQVDYGYTF.

The chain joins TRBV20-1 to TRBJ2-5, with 8 bases fitting TRBD2. Germline V CDR1 and CDR2: DFQATT, SNEGSKA (reference sequence). The CDR3 has 13 amino acids. J gave up 5 bases and V 3 bases, and 5 bases lay outside the gene matches. CDR3 DNA sequence: TGCAGTGCTAGGGTCGGGGGGGCGGAGACCCAGTACTTC. Translated, it gives CSARVGGAETQYF.

This clonotype was seen more than once but under ten times. The chain employs TRBV12-3 or TRBV12-4 and TRBJ1-1; no firm D call. Trimming pared 1 base from V and 1 base from J, leaving 7 bases between. The CDR3 has 14 residues. CDR3: CASSLGQTNTEAFF. The CDR3 DNA is TGTGCCAGCAGTTTAGGGCAGACGAACACTGAAGCTTTCTTT.

A single count supports this clonotype. The V gene is TRBV20-1, the J gene TRBJ2-7; 8 bases match TRBD2. V lost 0 bases, J lost 4 bases, and 5 bases stayed unmatched. The V gene's germline CDR1 is DFQATT and CDR2 SNEGSKA (reference sequence). This CDR3 comprises 14 residues. The CDR3, as DNA: TGCAGTGCTAGAGATCAGCGGGGGTTTTACGAGCAGTACTTC. It is translated as CSARDQRGFYEQYF.

This sequence joins TRBV7-9 and TRBJ2-3, with unresolved D. Trimming removed 1 base from V and 4 bases from J, with 9 bases in between. The CDR3 has 14 amino acids. CDR1 and CDR2 from the germline V gene are SEHNR and FQNEAQ (reference sequence). The CDR3 region has the DNA TGTGCCAGCAGCTTAGGAGGTTCAGCAGATACGCAGTATTTT. It specifies CASSLGGSADTQYF.

The chain has TRBV24-1 and TRBJ2-3; D is ambiguous. This CDR3 contains 12 residues. Germline V gene data show CDR1 as KGHDR and CDR2 as SFDVKD. Trimming removed 5 bases from V and 4 bases from J, with 6 bases in between. DNA for the CDR3: TGTGCCACCAGTGGGCCTGCAGATACGCAGTATTTT. Translation gives CATSGPADTQYF.

The chain uses TRBV30 and TRBJ1-2, with D perhaps matching TRBD1 (6 bases). This CDR3 region has 14 residues. Trimming left V 0 bases short and J 6 bases short, with 14 bases between. Germline values: CDR1 GTSNPN, CDR2 SVGIG (reference sequence). Here the CDR3 DNA reads TGTGCCTGGAGTGTTAGGGGGTCATGGGATGGCTACACCTTC. This translates into CAWSVRGSWDGYTF. Full variable domain (remainder filled in from reference TRBV30 and TRBJ1-2): SQTIHQWPATLVQPVGSPLSLECTVEGTSNPNLYWYRQAAGRGLQLLFYSVGIGQISSEVPQNLSASRPQDRQFILSSKKLLLSDSGFYLCAWSVRGSWDGYTFGSGTRLTVV.

This clonotype is a singleton in its sample. The V call is TRBV11-3, the J call TRBJ2-1, with 10 bases that match TRBD1. CDR1 is SGHNT, CDR2 YENEEA, per germline. Trimming removed 4 bases from V and 6 bases from J; junction bases left unmatched: 3. This CDR3 is 14 amino acids long. The CDR3 reads CASSSGQGINEQFF. The CDR3 nucleotides are TGTGCCAGCAGCTCGGGACAGGGGATCAATGAGCAGTTCTTC.

The chain employs TRBV2 and TRBJ2-3, with 11 bases matching TRBD2. The ends lost 7 bases at V and 5 bases at J; junction bases unmatched: 8. CDR1 SNHLY and CDR2 FYNNEI come from the germline V gene. This CDR3 contains 15 residues. CDR3 residues: CASTLAGGPEDTQYF. In DNA, the CDR3 is TGTGCCAGCACGTTAGCGGGGGGGCCTGAAGATACGCAGTATTTT.

This sequence joins TRBV5-1 and TRBJ1-1; no clear D gene. Trimming stripped 3 bases from V and 2 bases from J, with 14 bases between. CDR3 length: 15 residues. Per the germline V gene, CDR1 is SGHRS and CDR2 is YFSETQ. CDR3 residues: CASSSRPRINTEAFF. In nucleotides, the CDR3 is TGCGCCAGCAGCTCGAGACCCCGGATAAACACTGAAGCTTTCTTT. The whole variable domain, remainder taken from reference TRBV5-1 and TRBJ1-1, is KAGVTQTPRYLIKTRGQQVTLSCSPISGHRSVSWYQQTPGQGLQFLFEYFSETQRNKGNFPGRFSGRQFSNSRSEMNVSTLELGDSALYLCASSSRPRINTEAFFGQGTRLTVV.

The CDR3 protein is CSVDSGLINTEAFF. In DNA, the CDR3 is TGCAGCGTTGACTCGGGGCTCATAAACACTGAAGCTTTCTTT. The V and J genes are TRBV29-1 and TRBJ1-1, with a weak D call TRBD1 (5 bases). Per the germline V gene, CDR1 is SQVTM and CDR2 is ANQGSEA. Trimming took 3 bases from V and 2 from J, leaving 13 bases between them. This CDR3 is built from 14 residues. The full variable domain, with the rest looked up from reference TRBV29-1 and TRBJ1-1, is SAVISQKPSRDICQRGTSLTIQCQVDSQVTMMFWYRQQPGQSLTLIATANQGSEATYESGFVIDKFPISRPNLTFSTLTVSNMSPEDSSIYLCSVDSGLINTEAFFGQGTRLTVV.

This chain connects TRBV15 to TRBJ1-2; 10 bases are a match to TRBD1. The germline V gene encodes CDR1 LNHNV and CDR2 YYDKDF (reference sequence). The CDR3 has 15 residues. The V and J ends lost 3 bases and 7 bases, in that order; junction bases with no gene match: 8. Here the CDR3 reads CATSSPDRGTVGYTF. CDR3 nucleotide sequence: TGTGCCACCAGCAGCCCGGACAGGGGGACGGTTGGCTACACCTTC.

V gene TRBV6-9 combines with J gene TRBJ2-1; 8 nucleotides align to TRBD2. V shed 5 bases, J shed 0 bases, and the junction held 9 bases outside the gene matches. The CDR3 totals 17 residues. Germline CDR1 MNHGY, CDR2 SVAAGI. In DNA, the CDR3 is TGTGCCAGCAGTCCGGGGGGGTCGAGGAGCTCCTACAATGAGCAGTTCTTC. It codes for CASSPGGSRSSYNEQFF.

The chain links TRBV19 to TRBJ2-7; no clear D gene. The CDR3 has 14 residues. Germline V gives CDR1 LNHDA, CDR2 SQIVND (reference sequence). The V end was cut by 5 bases, the J end by 2 bases, with 13 bases between. The CDR3 bases are TGTGCCAGTAGTCTCAGGACGGACGCCTACGAGCAGTACTTC. Translated, it gives CASSLRTDAYEQYF.

The rearrangement joins TRBV5-6 to TRBJ1-1, with D uncertain. The CDR3 totals 15 residues. V dropped 0 bases and J dropped 2 bases, with 11 bases sitting between them. The germline gives CDR1 SGHDT, CDR2 YYEEEE. CDR3 sequence reads: CASSLGGYPNTEAFF. The CDR3 coding sequence is TGTGCCAGCAGCTTGGGTGGGTATCCAAACACTGAAGCTTTCTTT.

This clonotype was counted between two and nine times. This chain uses TRBV3-1 with TRBJ1-5; 11 positions agree with TRBD1. CDR1 LGHDT and CDR2 YNNKEL come from the germline V gene (reference sequence). V lost 6 bases to trimming and J lost 6 bases; unmatched junction nucleotides: 4. The CDR3 extends over 14 amino acids. CDR3 sequence reads: CASSVGTGGQPQHF. CDR3 nucleotides: TGTGCCAGCAGTGTTGGGACAGGGGGTCAGCCCCAGCATTTT.

The chain links TRBV29-1 to TRBJ1-1, with D maybe TRBD1 (5 bases). V lost 3 bases to trimming and J lost 8 bases, with 13 bases between them. CDR1 SQVTM and CDR2 ANQGSEA come from the germline V gene. The CDR3 consists of 12 residues. The CDR3 coding sequence is TGCAGCGTTGAGGGTGTCAGACAGGAAGCTTTCTTT. Translated: CSVEGVRQEAFF.

This clonotype has only one observation. V usage is TRBV9 and J usage is TRBJ2-5, with D hard to call. The CDR3 spans 13 residues. From germline, CDR1 is SGDLS and CDR2 YYNGEE. V gave up 0 bases and J gave up 2 bases, with 5 bases separating them. This chain's CDR3 is CASSVEPQETQYF. The DNA of the CDR3 is TGTGCCAGCAGCGTAGAACCGCAAGAGACCCAGTACTTC.

The chain employs TRBV28 and TRBJ2-3; TRBD1 aligns across 8 bases. CDR3 length: 16 residues. Unmatched junction bases numbered 10, after V lost 8 bases and J lost 0 bases. CDR1 and CDR2 (germline): MDHEN, SYDVKM. DNA for the CDR3: TGTGCCAGCTGTTGGGGGACAGGACTTAGCACAGATACGCAGTATTTT. This gives the protein CASCWGTGLSTDTQYF.

This rearrangement joins TRBV29-1 to TRBJ1-2; TRBD1 matches 7 bases. There are 12 residues in the CDR3. V lost 7 bases and J lost 7; bases outside the gene matches: 9. Germline CDR1 is SQVTM and CDR2 is ANQGSEA. CDR3 nucleotide sequence: TGCAGCGGGGGAGAGACAGGGTCTGGCTACACCTTC. Translation: CSGGETGSGYTF.

The chain joins TRBV3-1 to TRBJ2-1, with 9 nucleotides matching TRBD2. V shed 0 bases, J shed 8 bases, and the junction held 14 bases outside the gene matches. Germline loops: CDR1 LGHDT, CDR2 YNNKEL (reference sequence). CDR3 length equals 18 residues. As DNA, the CDR3 is TGTGCCAGCAGCCAAGATGGGCCCCTCGGCGGGGGGGCCGATGAGCAGTTCTTC. Translating it yields CASSQDGPLGGGADEQFF.

The chain couples TRBV28 to TRBJ1-2; no definite D call. CDR1 MDHEN and CDR2 SYDVKM come from the germline V gene. Trimming stripped 8 bases from V and 2 bases from J, with 12 bases between. This CDR3 comprises 13 residues. The CDR3 sequence: CASRLVSNYGYTF. CDR3 nucleotide sequence: TGTGCCAGCCGTCTGGTTTCCAACTATGGCTACACCTTC.

The rearrangement links TRBV12-5 to TRBJ2-4, with D possibly matching TRBD2 (6 bases). Per germline, CDR1 LGHNT and CDR2 FRNRAP. This CDR3 contains 13 residues. The germline V and J ends were trimmed by 2 bases and 6 bases, with 8 bases remaining between them. As DNA, the CDR3 is TGTGCTAGTGGTTTGATCGGGGGAAACATTCAGTACTTC. As protein: CASGLIGGNIQYF.

The V and J genes are TRBV3-1 and TRBJ1-5; the D is unclear. Trimming pared 0 bases from V and 5 bases from J, leaving 11 bases between. The germline V gene has CDR1 LGHDT and CDR2 YNNKEL (reference sequence). The CDR3 spans 15 residues. The CDR3 reads CASSQDRSSYQPQHF. The DNA of the CDR3 is TGTGCCAGCAGCCAAGATCGGTCCAGTTATCAGCCCCAGCATTTT.

The chain recombines TRBV27 with TRBJ1-2, with 7 bases identical to TRBD1. The CDR3 has 14 amino acids. Trimming cost V 5 bases and J 5 bases; bases outside gene matches: 8. Germline lookup yields CDR1 MNHEY and CDR2 SMNVEV (reference sequence). In nucleotides, the CDR3 is TGTGCCAGCAGTCCCGAGACAGGGAGGTATGGCTACACCTTC. This translates into CASSPETGRYGYTF.

V gene TRBV7-9 combines with J gene TRBJ2-1; no definite D call. V gave up 8 bases and J gave up 8 bases, with 7 bases separating them. This CDR3 comprises 10 residues. Germline V gene data show CDR1 as SEHNR and CDR2 as FQNEAQ (reference sequence). CDR3 in DNA: TGTGCCAGCGTGGGCGATGAGCAGTTCTTC. Translating it yields CASVGDEQFF. Combining the CDR3 with reference TRBV7-9 and TRBJ2-1 gives the whole variable domain DTGVSQNPRHKITKRGQNVTFRCDPISEHNRLYWYRQTLGQGPEFLTYFQNEAQLEKSRLLSDRFSAERPKGSFSTLEIQRTEQGDSAMYLCASVGDEQFFGPGTRLTVL.